Listed below are T cell receptor beta chains from one sample, sequenced in a study of T cells after yellow fever vaccination. TCRdb ran MiXCR on the 5' RACE reads and lists one entry per CDR3 protein. The table records hundreds of thousands of distinct CDR3 sequences, approximately 3.9% of them present only once. The sequencing used PBMCs, collected on the day of the yellow fever booster vaccination. Receptors were obtained from a man younger than 35 who received the YFV17D yellow fever vaccine. CDR3s include the opening cysteine and the closing phenylalanine or tryptophan. The order of the fields is V gene, D gene, J gene, clone size, CDR3 protein, CDR3 DNA. The D gene is left open where the match is weak. A row's size may be missing; if present it is once, few, many or a size class.

TRBV12-3/TRBV12-4	.	TRBJ2-3	many	CASSHEIRYTDTQYF	TGTGCCAGCAGCCACGAGATTCGCTACACAGATACGCAGTATTTT
TRBV7-2	TRBD2	TRBJ2-3	.	CASSALAGANIDTDTQYF	TGTGCCAGCAGCGCCTTAGCGGGGGCAAATATAGACACAGATACGCAGTATTTT
TRBV5-1	.	TRBJ1-3	many	CASSLVGIGNTIYF	TGCGCCAGCAGCTTGGTAGGGATTGGAAACACCATATATTTT
TRBV5-1	TRBD2	TRBJ2-5	.	CAGSLAGGGTFSYF	TGCGCCGGCAGCTTGGCTGGCGGGGGGACATTCTCGTACTTC
TRBV6-1	.	TRBJ1-6	many	CASSEDPGPGSPLHF	TGTGCCAGCAGTGAAGATCCGGGACCGGGGTCACCCCTCCACTTT
TRBV5-1	.	TRBJ2-7	many	CASSPYGGTYEQYF	TGCGCCAGCAGCCCTTATGGGGGGACCTACGAGCAGTACTTC
TRBV5-1	.	TRBJ1-1	few	CASSLSLETEAFF	TGCGCCAGCAGCTTGTCTTTAGAGACTGAAGCTTTCTTT
TRBV19	.	TRBJ2-1	.	CASSIDTTLNYEQFF	TGTGCCAGTAGTATAGATACGACCCTGAATTATGAGCAGTTCTTC
TRBV24-1	TRBD1	TRBJ2-3	few	CATSDTGQITDTQYF	TGTGCCACCAGTGACACGGGACAGATCACAGATACGCAGTATTTT
TRBV7-2	.	TRBJ2-4	many	CASSLVGARDIQYF	TGTGCCAGCAGCTTAGTGGGGGCCCGGGACATTCAGTACTTC
TRBV4-1	.	TRBJ1-1	few	CASSQDNGLNTEAFF	TGCGCCAGCAGCCAAGATAACGGGCTGAACACTGAAGCTTTCTTT
TRBV3-1	TRBD1	TRBJ1-2	.	CASSQGTGFYGYTF	TGTGCCAGCAGCCAAGGGACAGGGTTCTATGGCTACACCTTC
TRBV7-3	.	TRBJ1-2	many	CASSLKGGGDYYGYTF	TGTGCCAGCAGCTTAAAAGGAGGGGGTGATTACTATGGCTACACCTTC
TRBV7-2	.	TRBJ1-5	many	CASSHGSQPQHF	TGTGCCAGCAGCCACGGGAGTCAGCCCCAGCATTTT
TRBV7-2	.	TRBJ2-3	few	CASSAGTGRWDTQYF	TGTGCCAGCAGCGCAGGAACAGGGAGATGGGATACGCAGTATTTT
TRBV20-1	.	TRBJ1-5	.	CSARGGDWAEPQHF	TGCAGTGCTAGAGGGGGGGACTGGGCGGAGCCCCAGCATTTT
TRBV7-9	.	TRBJ2-1	few	CASSLVWSSYNEQFF	TGTGCCAGCAGCTTAGTATGGAGCTCCTACAATGAGCAGTTCTTC
TRBV4-1	.	TRBJ1-5	few	CASSYQGGRDQPQHF	TGCGCCAGCAGCTATCAAGGAGGGAGGGATCAGCCCCAGCATTTT
TRBV5-1	.	TRBJ2-6	few	CASSAAPGANVLTF	TGCGCCAGCAGCGCCGCCCCTGGGGCCAACGTCCTGACTTTC
TRBV27	TRBD2	TRBJ2-2	few	CASSLTTGLAGGPVLFF	TGTGCCAGCAGTTTAACGACTGGACTAGCGGGGGGGCCAGTGCTGTTTTTT
TRBV25-1	TRBD1	TRBJ1-1	many	CASSVTGGTEAFF	TGTGCCAGCAGTGTTACAGGGGGCACTGAAGCTTTCTTT
TRBV7-8	.	TRBJ1-1	many	CASSSKYTEAFF	TGTGCCAGCAGCTCAAAGTACACTGAAGCTTTCTTT
TRBV7-3	.	TRBJ2-3	few	CASSLIEGGTDTQYF	TGTGCCAGCAGCCTCATTGAGGGGGGCACAGATACGCAGTATTTT
TRBV4-1	TRBD2	TRBJ2-1	.	CASSPDPTGLAGGISYNEQFF	TGCGCCAGCAGCCCCGATCCCACGGGACTAGCGGGGGGGATCTCCTACAATGAGCAGTTCTTC
TRBV4-3	TRBD1	TRBJ2-7	few	CASSHVRPGQGAYEQYF	TGCGCCAGCAGCCACGTCCGGCCGGGACAGGGGGCGTACGAGCAGTACTTC
TRBV27	.	TRBJ1-5	few	CASSMGVNQPQHF	TGTGCCAGCAGTATGGGGGTCAATCAGCCCCAGCATTTT
TRBV20-1	.	TRBJ1-1	many	CSARDPTAMNTEAFF	TGCAGTGCTAGAGATCCGACAGCCATGAACACTGAAGCTTTCTTT
TRBV9	TRBD2	TRBJ2-1	few	CASSVAPGLAGGPGEQFF	TGTGCCAGCAGCGTAGCTCCGGGACTAGCGGGGGGGCCGGGTGAGCAGTTCTTC
TRBV2	.	TRBJ1-1	few	CAVNSGIMNTEAFF	TGTGCCGTGAACTCTGGGATCATGAACACTGAAGCTTTCTTT
TRBV20-1	.	TRBJ2-6	many	CSAKTDPGANVLTF	TGCAGTGCTAAAACAGATCCGGGGGCCAACGTCCTGACTTTC
TRBV29-1	.	TRBJ1-6	few	CSVQEAGMNSPLHF	TGCAGCGTCCAAGAGGCGGGCATGAATTCACCCCTCCACTTT
TRBV20-1	TRBD2	TRBJ2-3	few	CSAREFTSGTDTQYF	TGCAGTGCTAGAGAATTTACTAGCGGAACAGATACGCAGTATTTT
TRBV4-1	.	TRBJ2-5	few	CASGSKIQETQYF	TGCGCCAGCGGCAGTAAGATCCAAGAGACCCAGTACTTC
TRBV4-3	.	TRBJ2-7	.	CASSQDKVVRGEQYF	TGCGCCAGCAGCCAAGATAAGGTAGTGCGAGGCGAGCAGTACTTC
TRBV10-3	.	TRBJ1-2	many	CAISEGDFVGNGYTF	TGTGCCATCAGTGAGGGTGATTTCGTGGGGAATGGCTACACCTTC
TRBV6-5	TRBD1	TRBJ2-3	many	CASSYSTRDSPSTDTQYF	TGTGCCAGCAGTTACTCGACCAGGGACAGCCCTAGCACAGATACGCAGTATTTT
TRBV5-1	TRBD1	TRBJ2-5	many	CASSFRGDSWETQYF	TGCGCCAGCAGCTTCAGAGGGGACAGCTGGGAGACCCAGTACTTC
TRBV19	.	TRBJ2-3	few	CASSITADTQYF	TGTGCCAGTAGTATAACGGCGGATACGCAGTATTTT
TRBV10-3	.	TRBJ2-3	medium-sized	CAISDPGTRTDTQYF	TGTGCCATCAGTGACCCCGGGACCCGAACAGATACGCAGTATTTT
TRBV7-6	.	TRBJ2-2	.	CASILSITGELFF	TGTGCCAGCATCCTTAGTATCACCGGGGAGCTGTTTTTT
TRBV24-1	TRBD1	TRBJ2-2	.	CATSDLQEGARELFF	TGTGCCACCAGTGATTTGCAAGAGGGGGCGAGGGAGCTGTTTTTT
TRBV11-2	.	TRBJ1-1	many	CASRLFDGYTEAFF	TGTGCCAGCAGATTATTCGACGGTTACACTGAAGCTTTCTTT
TRBV28	TRBD2	TRBJ2-3	.	CASSTGTSGSKTPLDTQYF	TGTGCCAGCAGTACCGGGACTAGCGGGAGCAAGACCCCATTGGATACGCAGTATTTT
TRBV30	TRBD2	TRBJ2-1	many	CAWSRTSVNEQFF	TGTGCCTGGAGTCGGACTAGCGTCAATGAGCAGTTCTTC
TRBV7-2	.	TRBJ2-7	.	CASSLTGQTSYEQYF	TGTGCCAGCAGCTTAACCGGACAGACGTCCTACGAGCAGTACTTC
TRBV4-3	.	TRBJ2-5	many	CASSQEREETQYF	TGCGCCAGCAGCCAAGAGAGGGAAGAGACCCAGTACTTC
TRBV11-2	.	TRBJ2-1	many	CASSPSPGTPLGNEQFF	TGTGCCAGCAGCCCCTCCCCCGGGACTCCCCTGGGGAATGAGCAGTTCTTC
TRBV5-1	TRBD2	TRBJ2-1	many	CASSLRPPTSGEDEQFF	TGCGCCAGCAGCTTGAGGCCCCCGACTAGCGGGGAGGATGAGCAGTTCTTC
TRBV5-1	.	TRBJ2-2	many	CASSRDLTSGTGELFF	TGCGCCAGCAGCCGGGACCTCACCTCGGGCACCGGGGAGCTGTTTTTT
TRBV4-1	TRBD1	TRBJ1-1	few	CASSPHEGTGITEAFF	TGCGCCAGCAGCCCTCATGAAGGGACAGGGATAACTGAAGCTTTCTTT